The T cell receptor (beta chain) described here comes from a study of T cells in Graves' hyperthyroidism and ophthalmopathy (dated by TCRdb to the late 2010s). With respect to the entire study: Peripheral blood was sampled at the time of initial diagnosis, prior to any treatment. Thyroid tissue and blood T-cell repertoires from about 6 Graves' hyperthyroidism patients were also compared in the study. The roughly 90 discovery patients were divided at random into training and test sets in a 7:3 ratio. Prospective prediction of ophthalmopathy was tested in an independent validation cohort of fewer than 20 hyperthyroidism patients and 17 patients who later progressed to ophthalmopathy. To identify distinguishing TCR V-J signatures, a discovery cohort of 100 patients was used, comprising 40 to 45 with Graves' ophthalmopathy and around 57 with stable Graves' hyperthyroidism. The paper reports TCR Vbeta CDR3 sequencing of about 140 peripheral blood samples: around 41 ophthalmopathy, 75 to 80 hyperthyroidism and approximately 17 progressor patients. After blood sampling, hyperthyroidism patients were treated with methimazole at a starting dose of 30 mg daily, and ophthalmopathy patients were treated with high-dose intravenous methylprednisolone. The research as a whole found: Sample size was not statistically predetermined, and investigators were not blinded to group allocation. In cross-validation, a model built on a 13 V-J signature told ophthalmopathy apart from stable hyperthyroidism with 87.88% sensitivity and around 83% specificity, and in testing the same model reached 80%/75%. Most expanded thyroid clonotypes (frequency above 0.001) were also detected in blood, a finding suggesting that blood repertoires may reflect thyroid immune responses. In validation, progression to ophthalmopathy was predicted by the model with around 71% sensitivity and about 72% specificity, a median of 6.5 months before onset.

The TCR beta CDR3 regions were amplified from the RNA transcripts. The first round of RT-PCR for the TCR CDR3 was performed with the HTBI primer set and the Qiagen OneStep RT-PCR kit. A second multiplex PCR round built the libraries, followed by size selection and purification. Libraries were sequenced paired-end with 100 bp reads on an Illumina HiSeq2000. Under the source paper's analysis protocol: SOAPnuke was used to process the raw data, removing reads that contained adapters or uncalled bases, had a mean Phred below 15, or lacked an exact match to the constant primer or identifier. COPE v1.2.5 was used to merge high-quality paired reads, and clonotypes were defined as unique nucleotide sequences. MiTCR v1.1 was used to align clonotypes to the IMGT TRBV, TRBD and TRBJ reference segments. The analysis was restricted to V-J combinations with a frequency above 0.0001, which together covered just over 99% of the repertoires. A TCS score was defined as the ratio between F50 (clonal expansion) and ExV (chaos), using BLOSUM62-based TCRdist between CDR3 peptides within each V-J. Welch's t-statistics and random forest reduced roughly 530 V-J features to 13, which were used in a naive Bayes classifier (R e1071). The Morisita-Horn index was used to measure how similar the thyroid and blood repertoires were. Clones were called with MiXCR by TCRdb after fastp trimmed the public reads at Q25, and only in-frame beta chains were retained. Merged by CDR3 protein, the rows form single entries marked with the most common genes and DNA. Clone size and V and J calls follow TCRdb, not the original study. For this sample the table gives 600,000 to 800,000 distinct CDR3 sequences, of which 30% to 40% were detected only once. The ten largest clones add up to around 29% of the sample.

Trimming takes 3 bases from V and 2 bases from J, and the germline ends sit 9 bases apart. CDR3 length: 14 amino acids, cysteine to phenylalanine. CDR3 DNA only is kept here, 42 bases in frame from base 1. From a lookup of the germline V gene, CDR1 and CDR2 are KGHDR and SFDVKD. Stable Graves' hyperthyroidism was defined as no progression to ophthalmopathy during 18 months of follow-up. Hyperthyroidism patients were aged 18 to 65 years and newly diagnosed, with disease duration of less than 2 months. Any patient with an uncontrolled infection, another autoimmune disease, pregnancy or lactation was excluded. Diagnoses were based on clinical symptoms, serum thyroxine and TRAb, thyroid ultrasound and orbital computed tomography. PBMCs were isolated from 10 ml of fresh peripheral blood by Ficoll-Paque density gradient centrifugation. Trizol reagent was used to extract total RNA, and RNA quality was then checked on an Agilent 2100 Bioanalyzer.

On this clonotype itself: This receptor's antigen is unknown. No per-base quality is available; no much larger clone lies one base away.

The receptor was derived from a woman aged 40 to 50 with Graves' hyperthyroidism. The rearranged chain carries TRBV24-1 and TRBJ1-2; a tentative D call is TRBD1 (6 bases match). Specimen: blood. This receptor carries the CDR3 CATSDPGQNYGYTF. The DNA reads TGTGCCACCAGTGATCCGGGACAAAACTATGGCTACACCTTC.